The T cell receptor beta chain under discussion was sequenced for a study of low-dose radiotherapy and immunotherapy resistance in tumors. Study-wide context: Individuals in Cohort 2 had 1 Gy per fraction every two weeks, adding up to 13 Gy over 26 weeks.

TRAV- and TRBV-specific primers were used for first-strand cDNA, which covered alpha and beta chains. A roughly 19-cycle PCR with a constant-region primer and V-primer adapter amplified TCRs. TCRdb re-derived calls from the reads in MiXCR, one entry per CDR3 protein. The sample shows some 15,000 distinct CDR3 sequences, around 50% of them seen only once. The source of this sequence is a human donor with advanced metastatic prostate, ovarian, gallbladder or colorectal cancer (not recorded which). This table probably holds off-target reads from a library built for another chain.

The CDR3 loop reads CASSIGTDTQYF. CDR3 DNA: TGTGCCAGCAGTATAGGCACAGATACGCAGTATTTT. The chain is built from TRBV6-2 or TRBV6-3 and TRBJ2-3; D is uncertain. Germline CDR1 MNHEY, CDR2 SVGEGT. The CDR3 runs 12 residues. Deletions cut 5 bases from V and 1 base from J, with 4 bases between.